This T cell receptor (beta chain) was captured by sequencing in a study of T-cell memory formation after mild COVID-19. Study results and limitations: Contracting CD4+ clones lay largely in CM and EM, with CD8+ ones residing in EMRA.

Each CDR3 protein is one row after TCRdb ran MiXCR on the 5' RACE reads. The sample has about 470,000 distinct CDR3 sequences, roughly 25% seen once. This CDR3 is built from 16 residues. V lost 6 bases and J lost 2, with 18 bases in between. A remark on this clonotype: Its antigen is not known.

This TCR derives from an adult woman who had mild COVID-19 (a few samples of this study predate the infection). Cell type and time point are not known. This sequence joins TRBV12-3 or TRBV12-4 and TRBJ2-3; D might be TRBD2 (5 bases). Sequencing used PBMCs or a T cell subset sorted from them (not recorded which). CDR3 DNA: TGTGCCAGCAGACCTAGCCACCGCCGGAACACAGATACGCAGTATTTT. Amino acid sequence: CASRPSHRRNTDTQYF.